This T cell receptor beta chain is from a study of T cell responses to AZD1222 COVID-19 vaccine. Whole-study findings and limits: Dominant at 160-218 and 743-854, vaccine-associated CD4 TCRs also spanned spike. Nearly half of spike-specific TCRs reportedly go after variant regions that carry no mutations. AZD1222 recipients seropositive at baseline numbered only 6 or 7.

Here immunoSEQ multiplex PCR was the method, and the copy in TCRdb shows in-frame clones only, minus some. The sample carries roughly 150,000 clones, about 92% recorded once. This clone has only one observation. Its matching antigen is unknown. CDR3 length equals 13 residues. V was shortened by 2 bases and J by 3 bases, with 6 bases between the two germline ends. This rearrangement joins TRBV12-3 or TRBV12-4 to TRBJ2-3; D gene unclear. This clonotype was sampled from an adult who received the AZD1222 COVID-19 vaccine. The material sequenced was peripheral blood, taken 28 days after the second AZD1222 dose. The CDR3 loop reads CASSLSRTDTQYF. DNA of the CDR3: TGTGCCAGCAGTTTATCCAGAACAGATACGCAGTATTTT.